This T cell receptor beta chain was identified in a study of tumor-infiltrating lymphocytes in primary liver carcinoma. The overall study: Staging placed the tumors at T1-T3 N0M0, and they measured about 4.2 to 10 cm across. Notes on the study in general: Among the pair types, tumor region pairs showed more overlap than tumor-adjacent and tumor-blood pairs.

Using a constant-region primer together with ProtoScript II reverse transcriptase, TCR beta cDNA was made from 450 to 600 ng of total RNA. Sequencing libraries for TCR beta derived from three nested multiplex PCR rounds that used slightly modified ARM-PCR. TRBV1-TRBV30 forward primers paired with a C-beta reverse primer drove the first two PCR rounds, roughly 10 cycles each. TCRdb itself ran the multiplex PCR reads through MiXCR, one entry per CDR3 protein. The data hold around 88,000 distinct CDR3 sequences, with around 68% observed a single time. CDR3 size: 13 residues. CDR1 is SGHVS, CDR2 FQNEAQ, per germline. Co-extracted RNA and DNA came from about 19-30 mg of unsorted bulk tissue. Note on this clonotype: What it recognizes is unknown. A much larger clone differs from this one at a single base, so this may be a read error.

This clonotype originated in a man aged 40-49 years with primary liver carcinoma and hepatitis B virus infection. The sequencing sample was made of tumor-adjacent normal liver tissue. The chain is built from TRBV7-8 and TRBJ2-1; D is possibly TRBD2 (6 bases). Here the CDR3 DNA reads TGTGCCAGCAGCTTAGGGGGACTGAATGAGCAGCTCTTC. Protein sequence: CASSLGGLNEQLF. Combining the CDR3 with reference TRBV7-8 and TRBJ2-1 gives the whole variable domain GAGVSQSPRYKVAKRGQDVALRCDPISGHVSLFWYQQALGQGPEFLTYFQNEAQLDKSGLPSDRFFAERPEGSVSTLKIQRTQQEDSAVYLCASSLGGLNEQLFGPGTRLTVL.